This entry lists 9 T cell receptor beta chains sequenced from one sample in a study of blood T cell repertoires in COVID-19 (dated by TCRdb to the early 2020s). The library was prepared using the immunoSEQ multiplex PCR assay. TCRdb limited this immuneACCESS table to in-frame rearrangements with V and J called. A share of clones is missing; checked studies link under half to unresolved V genes, and the rest is unexplained. Within this sample are roughly 250,000 clones, with approximately 80% of them counted one time only. Together, the top ten hold 2.5% to 3% of the sample. The sequencing input was peripheral blood. These receptors were collected from a woman aged 60-75 years with active or convalescent COVID-19.

This rearrangement joins TRBV7-3 to TRBJ1-2, with D uncertain. CDR3 length: 16 residues. Trimming removed 5 bases at V and 6 bases at J, with 22 bases between. The germline V gene encodes CDR1 SGHTA and CDR2 FQGTGA. CDR3 bases: TGTGCCAGCAGCCCCAGTCCAGGAAACGCGAGAAATGGCTACACCTTC. Amino acid sequence: CASSPSPGNARNGYTF. Looking up the rest from reference TRBV7-3 and TRBJ1-2 gives the full variable domain: GAGVSQTPSNKVTEKGKYVELRCDPISGHTALYWYRQSLGQGPEFLIYFQGTGAADDSGLPNDRFFAVRPEGSVSTLKIQRTERGDSAVYLCASSPSPGNARNGYTFGSGTRLTVV.

The V and J genes are TRBV18 and TRBJ1-2; the D gene is possibly TRBD1 (5 bases). The germline V gene encodes CDR1 KGHSH and CDR2 LQKENI. CDR3 length equals 15 residues. Trimming took 4 bases from V and 8 from J, leaving 20 bases between them. In DNA, the CDR3 is TGTGCCAGCTCACTACCAGGCGCCAGGGCAGAGGGCTACACCTTC. Its protein product is CASSLPGARAEGYTF. The full variable domain, with the rest looked up from reference TRBV18 and TRBJ1-2, is NAGVMQNPRHLVRRRGQEARLRCSPMKGHSHVYWYRQLPEEGLKFMVYLQKENIIDESGMPKERFSAEFPKEGPSILRIQQVVRGDSAAYFCASSLPGARAEGYTFGSGTRLTVV.

This clone was seen only once. The chain recombines TRBV6-5 with TRBJ2-3; 7 positions agree with TRBD2. CDR3 length: 12 amino acids. Looked up from germline, CDR1 is MNHEY and CDR2 is SVGAGI. V lost 10 bases, J lost 3 bases, and 4 bases stayed unmatched. The CDR3 bases are TGTGCCATTGGGGGGGATACAGATACGCAGTATTTT. This codes for CAIGGDTDTQYF.

This chain joins TRBV7-2 and TRBJ1-1; D is undetermined. The germline CDR1 and CDR2 sequences are SGHTA and FQGNSA. The CDR3 contains 14 residues. Trimming took off 1 base at V and 1 base at J, with 7 bases between the two ends. CDR3 protein: CASSLVFRNTEAFF. CDR3 DNA sequence: TGTGCCAGCAGCTTAGTCTTTCGGAACACTGAAGCTTTCTTT. Together with reference TRBV7-2 and TRBJ1-1, the CDR3 gives the full variable domain: GAGVSQSPSNKVTEKGKDVELRCDPISGHTALYWYRQSLGQGLEFLIYFQGNSAPDKSGLPSDRFSAERTGGSVSTLTIQRTQQEDSAVYLCASSLVFRNTEAFFGQGTRLTVV.

The chain employs TRBV18 and TRBJ2-2; D gene ambiguous. V lost 1 base and J lost 4, with 7 bases in between. CDR1 and CDR2 (germline): KGHSH, LQKENI. The CDR3 is made up of 14 amino acids. The CDR3 sequence is CASSPRQVTGELFF. CDR3 sequence (DNA): TGTGCCAGCTCACCACGGCAGGTCACCGGGGAGCTGTTTTTT.

The chain employs TRBV15 and TRBJ1-2, with 7 bases matching TRBD1. Trimming removed 0 bases from V and 8 bases from J; junction bases left unmatched: 15. The length of the CDR3 is 17 residues. Germline V lookup: CDR1 LNHNV, CDR2 YYDKDF (reference sequence). CDR3 bases: TGTGCCACCAGCAGAGATACAGGAGGCTTCGGGACAGACGGCTACACCTTC. Translation: CATSRDTGGFGTDGYTF. Supplemented by reference TRBV15 and TRBJ1-2, the full variable domain reads DAMVIQNPRYQVTQFGKPVTLSCSQTLNHNVMYWYQQKSSQAPKLLFHYYDKDFNNEADTPDNFQSRRPNTSFCFLDIRSPGLGDTAMYLCATSRDTGGFGTDGYTFGSGTRLTVV.

The chain is built from TRBV7-2 and TRBJ1-6; D remains ambiguous. Germline CDR1 SGHTA, CDR2 FQGNSA. V lost 4 bases and J 0 bases, leaving 13 bases between the germline ends. The CDR3 extends over 17 amino acids. The CDR3 sequence: CASSSRALSSYNSPLHF. CDR3 nucleotide sequence: TGTGCCAGCAGCTCGAGGGCCCTCAGCTCCTATAATTCACCCCTCCACTTT.

This clone was seen once. The chain has TRBV6-2 or TRBV6-3 and TRBJ1-4, with no clear D. The CDR3 is 15 amino acids. Germline assignment: CDR1 MNHEY and CDR2 SVGEGT. Trimming stripped 2 bases from V and 0 bases from J, with 7 bases between. As DNA, the CDR3 is TGTGCCAGCAGTTACCCGACTGCAACTAATGAAAAACTGTTTTTT. This gives the protein CASSYPTATNEKLFF.

The chain uses TRBV30 and TRBJ1-3, with no clear D. V was cut by 7 bases and J by 0 bases, with 13 bases left in between. CDR1 GTSNPN and CDR2 SVGIG come from the germline V gene (reference sequence). The CDR3 loop spans 14 amino acids. CDR3: CASSGQASGNTIYF. The CDR3 DNA sequence: TGTGCCTCATCAGGCCAGGCCTCTGGAAACACCATATATTTT.